The next 32 T cell receptor beta chains were all read from a single sample in a study of blood T cell repertoires in COVID-19. Sequencing was performed with immunoSEQ multiplex PCR; in TCRdb, only in-frame clones are kept and a portion is missing. The sample has some 340,000 clones, about four fifths seen once; the top ten hold less than 6%. The sequenced material came from PBMCs or T cells enriched from blood (not recorded which). All receptors come from a woman in her fifties or sixties who had recovered from COVID-19.

V usage is TRBV3-1 (or the pseudogene TRBV3-2) and J usage is TRBJ2-2; 8 bases align to TRBD1. The CDR3 is 15 amino acids. Per germline, CDR1 LGHDT and CDR2 YNNKEL (reference sequence). Germline trimming cut 2 bases from V and 6 bases from J; bases unmatched to any gene: 5. CDR3 loop: CASSQTGGMAGELFF. DNA for the CDR3: TGTGCCAGCAGCCAAACAGGGGGTATGGCCGGGGAGCTGTTTTTT.

The chain carries TRBV6-5 and TRBJ2-3, with TRBD1 matching 8 bases. The J segment lost 0 bases and the V segment lost 11 bases, leaving 1 base of the junction unmatched. This CDR3 has 12 amino acids. CDR1 is MNHEY, CDR2 SVGAGI, per germline. Here the CDR3 reads CAQGASTDTQYF. The CDR3 DNA follows: TGTGCCCAGGGGGCCAGCACAGATACGCAGTATTTT.

The chain uses TRBV4-1 and TRBJ1-2; a weak D match, TRBD1 (6 bases). Trimming pared 0 bases from V and 4 bases from J, leaving 12 bases between. The germline gives CDR1 MGHRA, CDR2 YSYEKL. The CDR3 runs to 15 residues. CDR3 sequence: CASSQDRTETYGYTF. The CDR3 DNA sequence: TGCGCCAGCAGCCAAGACCGGACAGAGACCTATGGCTACACCTTC.

This clone was found a few times. The chain employs TRBV20-1 and TRBJ1-5; possibly TRBD1 for D (5 bases). Trimming took 3 bases from V and 2 from J, leaving 14 bases between them. This CDR3 region has 15 residues. The germline V gene encodes CDR1 DFQATT and CDR2 SNEGSKA (reference sequence). CDR3 nucleotide sequence: TGCAGTGCTAGTCCCCAGGGAAGAGGCAATCAGCCCCAGCATTTT. It yields the protein CSASPQGRGNQPQHF.

This chain joins TRBV19 and TRBJ2-3; D perhaps matches TRBD2 (5 bases). This CDR3 comprises 13 residues. V lost 1 base, J lost 6 bases, and 8 bases lay in between. Germline V gene lookup returns CDR1 LNHDA and CDR2 SQIVND (reference sequence). The CDR3 protein is CASSIAGGDTQYF. The CDR3 region has the DNA TGTGCCAGTAGTATAGCGGGCGGGGATACGCAGTATTTT.

V gene TRBV7-8 combines with J gene TRBJ1-1; 9 bases map to TRBD1. The CDR3 has 13 residues. With 4 bases clipped from V and 6 bases from J, the junction kept 3 bases outside the gene matches. Per the germline V gene, CDR1 is SGHVS and CDR2 is FQNEAQ. CDR3 protein: CASSWDRAAEAFF. The DNA for the CDR3 is TGTGCCAGCAGCTGGGACAGGGCCGCTGAAGCTTTCTTT.

The V and J genes are TRBV24-1 and TRBJ1-2; 9 nucleotides line up with TRBD1. CDR1 and CDR2 (germline): KGHDR, SFDVKD. Trimming cost V 1 base and J 7 bases; bases outside gene matches: 6. The CDR3 spans 15 residues. The CDR3 DNA follows: TGTGCCACCAGTGATTTCCCGGACAGGGGATGTGGCTACACCTTC. Translation gives CATSDFPDRGCGYTF.

The CDR3 DNA is TGCGCCAGCAGCTTGGTACAGGGGCCCACAGATACGCAGTATTTT. As protein: CASSLVQGPTDTQYF. The chain combines TRBV5-1 with TRBJ2-3; 7 bases align to TRBD1. CDR1 and CDR2 from the germline V gene are SGHRS and YFSETQ. This CDR3 comprises 15 residues. Trimming removed 0 bases from V and 2 bases from J; junction bases left unmatched: 3.

The chain uses TRBV5-6 and TRBJ2-1, with 8 bases lining up with TRBD2. V shed 4 bases, J shed 10 bases, and the junction held 10 bases outside the gene matches. The CDR3 loop spans 14 amino acids. Germline V gives CDR1 SGHDT, CDR2 YYEEEE. The CDR3 region is CASSDPGLGAEQFF. CDR3 DNA: TGTGCCAGCAGCGACCCGGGACTAGGTGCCGAGCAGTTCTTC. Complete variable domain (other parts from reference TRBV5-6 and TRBJ2-1): DAGVTQSPTHLIKTRGQQVTLRCSPKSGHDTVSWYQQALGQGPQFIFQYYEEEERQRGNFPDRFSGHQFPNYSSELNVNALLLGDSALYLCASSDPGLGAEQFFGPGTRLTVL.

This clone was picked up one time. The J gene is TRBJ1-1, the V gene TRBV9; TRBD1 matches 7 bases. Germline V gene data show CDR1 as SGDLS and CDR2 as YYNGEE. The CDR3 sequence is 15 residues long. V lost 3 bases, J lost 4 bases, and 9 bases stayed unmatched. This chain's CDR3 is CASSGRQGLGTEAFF. DNA of the CDR3: TGTGCCAGCAGCGGACGACAGGGCTTGGGCACTGAAGCTTTCTTT.

The chain joins TRBV5-1 to TRBJ2-3, with 8 bases matching TRBD2. CDR3 length: 14 amino acids. Per germline, CDR1 SGHRS and CDR2 YFSETQ. With V trimmed by 0 bases and J by 6 bases, 3 bases remained unmatched. CDR3 DNA sequence: TGCGCCAGCAGCTTGGGGACTAGCCCGGATACGCAGTATTTT. Its translation: CASSLGTSPDTQYF.

The chain links TRBV11-2 to TRBJ1-2; a possible D gene is TRBD1 (5 bases). V was trimmed by 3 bases and J by 10 bases, leaving 21 bases between them. Germline CDR1 and CDR2: SGHAT and FQNNGV. The CDR3 is 15 amino acids. CDR3 sequence: CASSFLGQGLYPYTF. For the CDR3, the DNA is TGTGCCAGCAGCTTTTTGGGGCAGGGACTCTATCCCTACACCTTC.

CDR3 sequence: CASSQGGTSLTYNEQFF. In nucleotides, the CDR3 is TGTGCCAGCAGCCAAGGAGGGACTAGCTTAACCTACAATGAGCAGTTCTTC. The V gene is TRBV3-1 (or the pseudogene TRBV3-2), the J gene TRBJ2-1; 9 positions match TRBD2. Unmatched junction bases numbered 6, after V lost 1 base and J lost 2 bases. CDR1 is LGHDT and CDR2 is YNNKEL in the germline V gene (reference sequence). The CDR3 consists of 17 residues.

The V call is TRBV7-2, the J call TRBJ1-1; perhaps TRBD1 as D (5 bases). CDR1 and CDR2 (germline): SGHTA, FQGNSA. The V gene lost 3 bases and the J gene lost 1 base, with 15 bases spanning the gap. The CDR3 sequence is 16 residues long. CDR3 protein: CASSLEGGGSNTEAFF. DNA for the CDR3: TGTGCCAGCAGCTTGGAGGGCGGGGGATCGAACACTGAAGCTTTCTTT.

The chain combines TRBV7-2 with TRBJ1-1, with D maybe TRBD1 (5 bases). Germline CDR1 and CDR2: SGHTA and FQGNSA. With 0 bases removed from V and 3 bases from J, the gap between germline ends came to 8 bases. The CDR3 is 14 amino acids. The CDR3 reads CASSLAGADTEAFF. CDR3 sequence (DNA): TGTGCCAGCAGCTTAGCAGGGGCAGACACTGAAGCTTTCTTT.

The genes are TRBV5-4 and TRBJ1-3; D unclear. The CDR3 loop spans 15 amino acids. The germline V and J ends were trimmed by 2 bases and 3 bases, with 12 bases remaining between them. Germline V gene data show CDR1 as SGHNT and CDR2 as YYREEE (reference sequence). CDR3 amino acids: CASSFGSEGGNTIYF. In nucleotides, the CDR3 is TGTGCCAGCAGCTTTGGCAGCGAGGGTGGAAACACCATATATTTT. The full variable domain, with the rest looked up from reference TRBV5-4 and TRBJ1-3, is ETGVTQSPTHLIKTRGQQVTLRCSSQSGHNTVSWYQQALGQGPQFIFQYYREEENGRGNFPPRFSGLQFPNYSSELNVNALELDDSALYLCASSFGSEGGNTIYFGEGSWLTVV.

The rearrangement uses TRBV7-8 and TRBJ1-2, with TRBD1 matching 7 bases. The CDR3 covers 14 residues. Trimming removed 0 bases from V and 6 bases from J; junction bases left unmatched: 4. Germline CDR1 and CDR2: SGHVS and FQNEAQ. The CDR3 protein is CASSLAQGGNGYTF. CDR3 in DNA: TGTGCCAGCAGCTTAGCGCAAGGGGGCAATGGCTACACCTTC.

In this sample, this clone turned up once. V gene TRBV2 combines with J gene TRBJ1-2; 8 positions match TRBD1. Germline V gene sequence: CDR1 SNHLY, CDR2 FYNNEI. The ends lost 2 bases at V and 7 bases at J; junction bases unmatched: 9. CDR3 length: 15 residues. DNA of the CDR3: TGTGCCAGCAGTGAAAATCCGACAGGGGTTCTTGGCTACACCTTC. Translating gives CASSENPTGVLGYTF.

Remarks on this clone: Other DNA sequences in this specimen translate into the identical CDR3. The rearrangement uses TRBV11-3 and TRBJ1-1, with D hard to call. The ends were cut back, 3 bases at V and 5 bases at J, with 7 bases in the middle. Germline CDR1 and CDR2: SGHNT and YENEEA. This CDR3 region has 12 residues. The CDR3: CASSFSGTEAFF. Written as DNA, the CDR3 is TGTGCCAGCAGCTTTTCGGGAACTGAAGCTTTCTTT.

CDR3 loop: CANSVGQVDTGNTIYF. CDR3 sequence (DNA): TGTGCCAATTCGGTGGGGCAGGTTGATACTGGAAACACCATATATTTT. This chain uses TRBV2 with TRBJ1-3, with TRBD1 as a possible D gene (5 bases). Germline-derived CDR1 and CDR2 are SNHLY and FYNNEI. V shed 10 bases and J shed 2 bases, with 21 bases lying between them. This CDR3 is 16 amino acids long.

The chain employs TRBV11-3 and TRBJ2-3; D gene uncertain. Trimming took off 1 base at V and 0 bases at J, with 5 bases between the two ends. The germline CDR1 and CDR2 sequences are SGHNT and YENEEA. This CDR3 contains 14 residues. The DNA for the CDR3 is TGTGCCAGCAGCTTAGCCCCAAGCACAGATACGCAGTATTTT. Amino acids: CASSLAPSTDTQYF.

The chain employs TRBV7-3 and TRBJ2-1; 7 positions agree with TRBD2. Germline V gene sequence: CDR1 SGHTA, CDR2 FQGTGA. The length of the CDR3 is 12 residues. Germline trimming cut 5 bases from V and 7 bases from J; bases unmatched to any gene: 2. The CDR3 loop is CASSAGGNEQFF. The CDR3, as DNA: TGTGCCAGCAGCGCCGGGGGGAATGAGCAGTTCTTC.

The chain has TRBV6-6 and TRBJ1-5; D perhaps matches TRBD1 (5 bases). Germline CDR1 reads MNHNY; CDR2 reads SVGAGI (reference sequence). This CDR3 comprises 16 residues. The V end lost 0 bases, the J end lost 6 bases, and 15 bases lay between the germline ends. The CDR3 is CASSYSIGGDRQPQHF. The CDR3 bases are TGTGCCAGCAGTTACTCGATAGGAGGGGATCGTCAGCCCCAGCATTTT.

This chain joins TRBV13 and TRBJ1-1; 10 positions match TRBD1. The V gene end was trimmed by 5 bases and the J gene end by 4 bases; junction bases not matched to a gene: 10. Germline CDR1 and CDR2: PRHDT and FYEKMQ (reference sequence). The CDR3 length is 16 residues. The CDR3 loop reads CASSTRQGAGGTEAFF. CDR3 DNA: TGTGCCAGCAGCACAAGACAGGGGGCGGGCGGCACTGAAGCTTTCTTT.

The chain combines TRBV19 with TRBJ2-3; 8 bases match TRBD1. Per the germline V gene, CDR1 is LNHDA and CDR2 is SQIVND (reference sequence). This CDR3 region has 17 residues. With 5 bases clipped from V and 2 bases from J, the junction kept 12 bases outside the gene matches. The CDR3 region is CASSPSSGGTYTDTQYF. The CDR3 region has the DNA TGTGCCAGTAGTCCCTCCTCAGGGGGCACCTACACAGATACGCAGTATTTT.

The V gene is TRBV2, the J gene TRBJ1-2; 7 bases align to TRBD1. Germline lookup yields CDR1 SNHLY and CDR2 FYNNEI. Trimming took 5 bases from V and 4 from J; bases not matched to a gene: 10. This CDR3 has 15 amino acids. The CDR3 DNA reads TGTGCCAGCAGTTCCGGACAGGCCGGGGGCTATGGCTACACCTTC. It translates to CASSSGQAGGYGYTF.

The gene calls are TRBV7-2 and TRBJ2-7; a possible D gene is TRBD1 (6 bases). The CDR3 length is 15 residues. Trimming shortened V by 2 bases and J by 7 bases, and 18 bases separated the two germline ends. CDR1 SGHTA and CDR2 FQGNSA come from the germline V gene. CDR3 in DNA: TGTGCCAGCAGCTTACAGGGGCCAGGGCGAGGAGAGCAGTACTTC. Protein: CASSLQGPGRGEQYF.

The V and J genes are TRBV25-1 and TRBJ1-2, with a weak D call TRBD1 (6 bases). Trimming pared 6 bases from V and 3 bases from J, leaving 20 bases between. The CDR3 loop spans 16 amino acids. CDR1 and CDR2 from the germline V gene are MGHDK and SYGVNS. CDR3 DNA: TGTGCCAGCAGACCCCCTGGGGGCGCGGGTGACTATGGCTACACCTTC. The encoded protein is CASRPPGGAGDYGYTF.

The V gene is TRBV5-1, the J gene TRBJ1-1; TRBD1 might be the D (6 bases). The V gene lost 3 bases and the J gene lost 0 bases, with 21 bases spanning the gap. This CDR3 comprises 18 residues. Looked up from germline, CDR1 is SGHRS and CDR2 is YFSETQ. The CDR3 here is CASSSPGRPGGLNTEAFF. The CDR3 region has the DNA TGCGCCAGCAGCTCCCCCGGCAGGCCTGGGGGCCTGAACACTGAAGCTTTCTTT.

This clone was counted a single time. The CDR3 DNA is TGCGCCAGCAGCTTGGTCGGCGGCGAGGATTCACCCCTCCACTTT. Protein: CASSLVGGEDSPLHF. The rearrangement links TRBV5-1 to TRBJ1-6; no reliable D call. Germline V CDR1 and CDR2: SGHRS, YFSETQ. Trimming cost V 0 bases and J 8 bases, with 12 bases left between them. The CDR3 is made up of 15 amino acids. Variable domain in full (rest from reference TRBV5-1 and TRBJ1-6): KAGVTQTPRYLIKTRGQQVTLSCSPISGHRSVSWYQQTPGQGLQFLFEYFSETQRNKGNFPGRFSGRQFSNSRSEMNVSTLELGDSALYLCASSLVGGEDSPLHFGNGTRLTVT.

The V call is TRBV4-1, the J call TRBJ1-5; 9 nucleotides align to TRBD1. Germline CDR1 and CDR2: MGHRA and YSYEKL. The ends lost 2 bases at V and 6 bases at J; junction bases unmatched: 5. This CDR3 has 15 amino acids. CDR3 sequence (DNA): TGCGCCAGCAGCCAAACACAGGGGGCTGTTCAGCCCCAGCATTTT. Translating gives CASSQTQGAVQPQHF.

The chain employs TRBV9 and TRBJ1-6; 9 bases line up with TRBD1. This CDR3 spans 18 amino acids. V lost 0 bases, J lost 0 bases, and 4 bases stayed unmatched. Germline V lookup: CDR1 SGDLS, CDR2 YYNGEE. The CDR3 is CASSVADRGSSYNSPLHF. The CDR3 region has the DNA TGTGCCAGCAGCGTAGCAGACAGGGGGAGCTCCTATAATTCACCCCTCCACTTT.